This T cell receptor (beta chain) was obtained from a study of shared clonotypes between healthy human individuals. General observations from the study: Unshared clonotypes carried lower generation probabilities than those common to all four donors. Larger estimated richness was generally recorded for naive subsets relative to memory subsets.

The method was immunoSEQ multiplex PCR; TCRdb's version includes in-frame clones alone and lacks a portion of them. The sample holds about 770,000 clones, approximately 72% seen once. There are 14 residues in the CDR3. V lost 7 bases, J lost 0 bases, and 4 bases stayed unmatched. Germline loops: CDR1 WNHNN, CDR2 SYGVQD (reference sequence). This clone was seen just once. Its antigen is not identified. The sequencing input was memory CD4+ T cells sorted from blood. Specified subset: CD45RA-negative fraction. The chain is built from TRBV10-1 and TRBJ2-3; 7 bases fit TRBD2. The sequence was collected from a woman aged 25 to 39 in good health. CDR3 in DNA: TGCGCCAGCAAGAGCGGGATAAGCACAGATACGCAGTATTTT. Amino acids: CASKSGISTDTQYF.